This TCR beta chain was sequenced in a study of T-cell memory formation after mild COVID-19. In TCRdb, the 5' RACE reads were re-called with MiXCR into one record per CDR3 protein. The top ten hold 9.5% to 15% of the sample, which has approximately 500,000 distinct CDR3 sequences, roughly 23% seen once. Notes on this clonotype: Likely a read error: the CDR3 ends without its conserved phenylalanine or tryptophan. It is unclear where the CDR3 begins or ends on the DNA, so no DNA is shown, and the CDR3 is as TCRdb lists it.

The CDR3 spans 12 residues, counting both ends. Sequencing used PBMCs or a T cell subset sorted from them (not recorded which). The chain links TRBV12-3 or TRBV12-4 to TRBJ2-5; the table's TRBD2 call for D was not verified on the DNA. The source is an adult woman who had mild COVID-19 (a few samples of this study predate the infection). Cell type and time point are not known. The CDR3 protein is CASTLAGGDISV.